The 20 T cell receptor beta chains below were found in one sample sequenced in a study of breast tumors, draining lymph nodes, adjacent tissues. Samples came from axillary lymph nodes draining the breast cancer. MiXCR, applied by TCRdb to the multiplex PCR reads, yields one record per CDR3 protein. The sample lists approximately 210,000 distinct CDR3 sequences, less than 45% occurring once. The source material was axillary lymph node tissue. The receptor set was obtained from a female donor with breast cancer. Some clones in this sample may be carry-over from other donors' samples.

This clonotype was counted at least ten times. The gene calls are TRBV4-2 and TRBJ2-3, with D possibly matching TRBD1 (5 bases). CDR1 is LGHNA, CDR2 YNFKEQ, per germline. Trimming removed 1 base at V and 7 bases at J, with 21 bases between. The CDR3 sequence is 17 residues long. CDR3 loop: CASSQGGMWVGAYTQYF. CDR3 coding DNA: TGTGCCAGCAGCCAAGGGGGAATGTGGGTTGGGGCCTATACGCAGTATTTT.

On this clonotype itself: A much larger clone differs by one base, so this may be a read error. The chain links TRBV12-3 or TRBV12-4 to TRBJ2-5; 8 bases match TRBD1. This CDR3 is built from 16 residues. The CDR3 nucleotides read TGTGCCAGCAGTAGAGCCGGGACAGGCCTACAAGAGGCCCAGTACTTC. The encoded protein is CASSRAGTGLQEAQYF.

The V and J genes are TRBV20-1 and TRBJ2-5; the D gene could be TRBD1 or TRBD2 (5 bases each). The length of the CDR3 is 17 residues. Trimming removed 7 bases from V and 5 bases from J, with 29 bases in between. Germline V CDR1 and CDR2: DFQATT, SNEGSKA (reference sequence). CDR3 DNA: TGCAGTGTACATGGGTGGGGGTCGCAAATCCAACCGGAGACCCAGTACTTC. Protein product: CSVHGWGSQIQPETQYF.

This clonotype was seen ten or more times. The rearrangement uses TRBV5-1 and TRBJ2-7, with D possibly being TRBD2 (5 bases). CDR1 is SGHRS and CDR2 is YFSETQ in the germline V gene. The CDR3 covers 16 residues. Trimming took 1 base from V and 5 from J, leaving 19 bases between them. This chain's CDR3 is CASSLRLVRRSDEQYF. In DNA, the CDR3 is TGCGCCAGCAGCTTGAGGTTGGTCAGGAGGTCCGACGAGCAGTACTTC.

This clonotype has at least ten counts. This sequence joins TRBV20-1 and TRBJ2-7; 7 nucleotides agree with TRBD2. With 5 bases clipped from V and 0 bases from J, the junction kept 7 bases outside the gene matches. Germline V gives CDR1 DFQATT, CDR2 SNEGSKA (reference sequence). The CDR3 has 14 amino acids. CDR3 residues: CSAPGLTNSYEQYF. CDR3 DNA: TGCAGTGCTCCGGGACTAACGAACTCCTACGAGCAGTACTTC.

This clonotype came up many times. The chain recombines TRBV19 with TRBJ2-7, with a possible D match to TRBD1 (6 bases). CDR1 and CDR2 from the germline V gene are LNHDA and SQIVND (reference sequence). The CDR3 has 14 amino acids. Trimming pared 2 bases from V and 0 bases from J, leaving 8 bases between. CDR3 nucleotide sequence: TGTGCCAGTAGTATAACAGGGAGCTCCTACGAGCAGTACTTC. As protein: CASSITGSSYEQYF.

This clonotype has at least ten counts. This rearrangement joins TRBV9 to TRBJ1-4, with D possibly matching TRBD1 (5 bases). The CDR3 covers 14 residues. The ends were cut back, 4 bases at V and 5 bases at J, with 12 bases in the middle. Germline lookup yields CDR1 SGDLS and CDR2 YYNGEE. The CDR3 is CASSLGGSNEKLFF. The CDR3, as DNA: TGTGCCAGCAGCCTTGGGGGGTCGAATGAAAAACTGTTTTTT.

This clonotype was observed a handful of times. Given a much more abundant clone one base away, this may be a read error. The chain combines TRBV9 with TRBJ2-7, with TRBD2 matching over 11 bases. CDR1 is SGDLS, CDR2 YYNGEE, per germline. This CDR3 is 16 amino acids long. The DNA of the CDR3 is TGTGCCAGCAGCGGATTAGCGGGAGGGAATCCTTACGCGCAGTACTTC. Translated: CASSGLAGGNPYAQYF.

There are many counts of this clonotype. Given a much more abundant clone one base away, this may be a read error. Likely a read error: the CDR3 ends without its conserved phenylalanine or tryptophan. The genes are TRBV7-2 and TRBJ2-5; tentatively, D is TRBD2 (6 bases). The CDR3 contains 14 residues. V lost 5 bases and J lost 4, with 14 bases in between. CDR1 and CDR2 from the germline V gene are SGHTA and FQGNSA. The CDR3 nucleotides are TGTGCCAGCAGCCCAGGGTCCGGGAGAGAGACCCAGTACCTC. This encodes CASSPGSGRETQYL.

This clonotype was counted at least ten times. The J gene is TRBJ2-1, the V gene TRBV20-1; a weak D match, TRBD2 (6 bases). The CDR3 spans 16 residues. V lost 0 bases, J lost 2 bases, and 14 bases lay in between. Germline V lookup: CDR1 DFQATT, CDR2 SNEGSKA (reference sequence). The CDR3 DNA sequence: TGCAGTGCTAGAGATCGGGGCGGAGGGGCCTACAATGAGCAGTTCTTC. Its protein product is CSARDRGGGAYNEQFF.

This clonotype was detected many times. The chain recombines TRBV4-2 with TRBJ2-3, with TRBD2 matching 10 bases. V dropped 2 bases and J dropped 3; count of bases not matched to a gene: 5. Germline-derived CDR1 and CDR2 are LGHNA and YNFKEQ. This CDR3 contains 16 residues. The CDR3 is CASSQSLAGSTDTQYF. DNA for the CDR3: TGTGCCAGCAGCCAATCACTAGCGGGATCGACAGATACGCAGTATTTT.

This clonotype was seen many times. The rearrangement links TRBV19 to TRBJ1-5, with a weak D call TRBD1 (6 bases). Germline V gene data show CDR1 as LNHDA and CDR2 as SQIVND (reference sequence). This CDR3 is 13 amino acids long. V lost 4 bases and J lost 7, with 11 bases in between. The CDR3, as DNA: TGTGCCAGTAGTACACAGGGCCCCCAGCCCCAGCATTTT. This translates into CASSTQGPQPQHF.

This clonotype has ten or more counts. The V gene is TRBV5-8, the J gene TRBJ2-7, with TRBD2 identical over 16 bases. The CDR3 contains 18 residues. The germline V gene encodes CDR1 SGHTS and CDR2 YDEGEE. The junction had 9 bases not matched to a gene; V was cut back by 0 bases and J by 6 bases. The CDR3: CASSLAAGTSGRAGEQYF. The CDR3 DNA is TGTGCCAGCAGCTTGGCCGCCGGGACTAGCGGGAGGGCAGGCGAGCAGTACTTC.

This clonotype has just a few counts. V and J are TRBV7-9 and TRBJ1-1; D gene unclear. Trimming took off 6 bases at V and 1 base at J, with 3 bases between the two ends. CDR1 and CDR2 from the germline V gene are SEHNR and FQNEAQ (reference sequence). The CDR3 is made up of 11 amino acids. CDR3 in DNA: TGTGCCAGCAGGAAGAACACTGAAGCTTTCTTT. The encoded protein is CASRKNTEAFF.

The sample holds many counts of this clonotype. The chain couples TRBV20-1 to TRBJ1-6, with 7 bases aligning to TRBD1. The CDR3 totals 14 residues. CDR1 and CDR2 from the germline V gene are DFQATT and SNEGSKA (reference sequence). V lost 3 bases and J lost 8; bases outside the gene matches: 7. The DNA of the CDR3 is TGCAGTGCTAGGGGGGGTGACAGGGATTCACCCCTCCACTTT. The encoded protein is CSARGGDRDSPLHF.

V gene TRBV10-2 combines with J gene TRBJ2-3; a possible D gene is TRBD2 (7 bases). This CDR3 has 15 residues. From germline, CDR1 is WSHSY and CDR2 SAAADI. V dropped 11 bases and J dropped 2 bases, with 20 bases sitting between them. The CDR3 loop is CAARRGGRDTDTQYF. The CDR3 bases are TGCGCCGCGCGGAGGGGGGGCAGGGACACAGATACGCAGTATTTT.

In this sample, this clonotype turned up a few times. This chain joins TRBV6-1 and TRBJ1-4; D might be TRBD1 (5 bases). The CDR3 has 15 residues. Trimming pared 3 bases from V and 9 bases from J, leaving 17 bases between. Looked up from germline, CDR1 is MNHNS and CDR2 is SASEGT. The CDR3 DNA follows: TGTGCCAGCAGTGAGAGCAGCGGCGGGGGTAAAAAACTGTTTTTT. This sequence encodes CASSESSGGGKKLFF.

A word on this clonotype: One junction end does not reproduce the germline sequence, and a read error may be involved. The J gene is TRBJ2-7, the V gene TRBV6-6, with D uncertain. Germline loops: CDR1 MNHNY, CDR2 SVGAGI (reference sequence). The CDR3 is made up of 13 amino acids. The CDR3 here is CTSSHLVGYEQYF. CDR3 bases: TGTACCAGCAGTCACTTAGTTGGTTACGAGCAGTACTTC.

Many counts were recorded for this clonotype. The chain couples TRBV11-3 to TRBJ2-1, with 10 bases lining up with TRBD2. The junction had 4 bases not matched to a gene; V was cut back by 4 bases and J by 1 base. CDR3 length: 16 residues. CDR1 is SGHNT and CDR2 is YENEEA in the germline V gene. As DNA, the CDR3 is TGTGCCAGCAGCTCTAGGACTAGCGGATCCTACAATGAGCAGTTCTTC. Amino acid sequence: CASSSRTSGSYNEQFF.

This chain joins TRBV10-3 and TRBJ1-1; unclear D gene. In germline, CDR1 is ENHRY, CDR2 SYGVKD. The CDR3 loop spans 13 amino acids. The V and J ends lost 7 bases and 4 bases respectively, with 13 bases between them. The CDR3: CAITDTRGTEAFF. For the CDR3, the DNA is TGTGCCATCACCGACACCCGGGGCACTGAAGCTTTCTTT.